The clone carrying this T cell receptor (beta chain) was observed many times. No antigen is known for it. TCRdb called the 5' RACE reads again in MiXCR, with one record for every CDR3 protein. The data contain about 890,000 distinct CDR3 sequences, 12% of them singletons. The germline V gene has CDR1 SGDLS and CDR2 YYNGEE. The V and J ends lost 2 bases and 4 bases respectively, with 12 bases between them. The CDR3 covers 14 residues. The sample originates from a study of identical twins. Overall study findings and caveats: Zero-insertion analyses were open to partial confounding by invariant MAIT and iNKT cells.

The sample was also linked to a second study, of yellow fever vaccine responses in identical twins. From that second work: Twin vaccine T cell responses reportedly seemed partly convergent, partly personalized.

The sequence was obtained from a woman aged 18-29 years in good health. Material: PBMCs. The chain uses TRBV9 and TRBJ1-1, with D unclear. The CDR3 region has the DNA TGTGCCAGCAGCGTTCAGGCCCGCAGCACTGAAGCTTTCTTT. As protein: CASSVQARSTEAFF.